This record looks at one T cell receptor (beta chain) sequence and its context. Which antigen it targets is not known. No base quality information exists; no much larger clone differs at one position. Library generation was performed with the immunoSEQ multiplex PCR assay. A mixture of 60 forward primers for TCR Vbeta segments and 13 reverse primers for TCR Jbeta segments was used in the multiplex PCR. A multiplex PCR assay on genomic DNA amplified the CDR3 region of rearranged TCR beta genes. The amplified TCR beta libraries were sequenced on the Illumina HiSeq System as 87-base-pair reads. Regarding the original processing steps: Across the 600 to 700 repertoires, a later analysis counted roughly 77 million unique TCR beta chains, around 11 million of which were shared by at least two donors. To remove PCR and sequencing errors, raw reads were error-corrected and collapsed into unique sequences using a nearest-neighbor algorithm that merged closely related sequences. CDR3 sequences were aligned to IMGT reference sequences to assign V, D and J gene segments. For a sequence to be retained, a match of at least six nucleotides to both a V gene segment and a J gene segment was required. A rearrangement was called productive if the CDR3 had no stop codons and remained in frame with V and J, and every other rearrangement was called non-productive. Following IMGT convention, CDR3 was defined as the stretch from the second conserved V-encoded cysteine to the conserved J-encoded phenylalanine. In an earlier analysis of around 600 of the donors, sequences lacking an unambiguous match to a single V gene segment were excluded. An earlier analysis of 587 of the donors classified V segments as functional when productive rearrangements were above 56.7% and as segregating when the standard deviation between donors was above 5%. To diagnose cytomegalovirus status from the catalog of TCR beta chain sequences, a statistical classification framework was built. In a later analysis, TCR nucleotide sequences were compared against IMGT/GENE-DB human TR gene sequences so that V and J genes could be assigned. Using the TCRdist pipeline, a later analysis assigned CDR3 sequences along with most-parsimonious VDJ recombination scenarios. In a later analysis, each TCR beta chain was defined by its CDR3 amino acid sequence together with its V-gene family, and reads lacking a unique V-gene family were excluded. In a later analysis, 450 to 600 highly shared, low-generation-probability nucleotide sequences were removed to address suspected cross-contamination and a sequencing artifact. A later analysis calculated a clonal expansion index for each public chain from normalized within-repertoire ranks of inferred template counts. A later analysis computed generation probabilities with a VDJ recombination model fitted to out-of-frame rearrangements, and checked the results against IGoR. In a later analysis, TCR-TCR, TCR-HLA and TCR-CMV co-occurrence was scored with hypergeometric tests, and a repertoire-size bias correction was applied to TCR pairs. In a later analysis, false discovery rates were estimated by permuting HLA or CMV assignments 20 times. In a later analysis, co-occurring TCRs were grouped using DBSCAN, and TCRdist sequence similarity was added for clustering within HLA-allele-positive subsets. Repertoires with fewer than 30,000 or more than 120,000 public chains were left out of co-occurrence clustering, as were five repertoires with anomalous nucleotide sharing. TCRdb retrieved this table from immuneACCESS and kept in-frame rearrangements only. Not all clones are present; in checked studies, unresolved V genes account for under half, and no reason is known for the remainder. V and J calls and clone size come straight from that table; D and trimming were deduced from the DNA. The sample includes some 170,000 clones, with about 80% observed a single time. About 9.5% of the sample is held by the ten biggest clonotypes.

In total, just over 650 healthy bone marrow donors made up the cohort. All cohort members were sampled while nominally healthy, although unrecorded immune exposures were likely present. The donor tested CMV seropositive and was one of the 289 seropositive cohort members. Each donor provided a peripheral blood sample, and peripheral blood mononuclear cells were used for TCR beta sequencing. Genomic DNA was extracted from the blood cell samples with the Qiagen DNeasy Blood Extraction Kit. Per the germline V gene (reference sequence), LNHNV is the CDR1 and YYDKDF is the CDR2. The CDR3 contains 14 residues, cysteine and phenylalanine counted. The entry retains the CDR3 DNA only, 42 bases that are in frame from base 1. From V the trimming removes 8 bases and from J it removes 3 bases, while the gene matches leave 8 bases of the junction unaccounted for. The sample comes from a study of cytomegalovirus exposure and HLA in healthy donors (dated by TCRdb to the late 2010s). For context, the study as a whole: In an earlier analysis of some 550 of the donors, less than 350 Gb of sequence data and 117 million unique TCR beta sequences from about 190 million T cells were reported. A later genetic analysis took genome-wide SNP genotypes for about 60% of the roughly 670 donors and used that subset as a discovery cohort. The genetic ancestry cluster associated with self-reported Caucasian donors included 81% of the roughly 400 genotyped donors. Donor age, sex, ethnicity and CMV serostatus were collected together with the repertoire data. The study aimed to test whether cataloging public T cell receptors could reveal signatures of past pathogen exposure. To decide whether each TCR beta V gene segment behaved as functional or pseudogenic, an earlier analysis of some 600 of the donors relied on high-throughput TCR beta sequencing. To predict cytomegalovirus infection status, the study combined high-throughput TCR immunosequencing, statistical association of individual TCRs with disease status, and machine learning. Across about 370 genotyped donors of the cohort, an average of roughly 200,000 unique TCR beta nucleotide sequences per donor were sequenced, and about a sixth of those sequences were non-productive. All discovery cohort repertoires had been generated using a single sequencing platform. A later analysis re-examined previously published TCR beta repertoires from 610 or so donors and added high-resolution HLA genotyping to investigate patterns of TCR occurrence. The number of donors typed differed by locus, with 629-630 for A, B, C, DRB1 and DQB1, 522 for DQA1, 606 for DPA1, and roughly 450 for DPB1. Rather than using new phenotypic data, the later analysis identified candidate immune exposures from TCR beta sequences and from how often those sequences occurred across donors. About five DR-DQ haplotypes were treated as single units for association and clustering because of strong linkage in the cohort. Approximately 300 gigabases of sequencing data and around 88 million unique TCR sequences made up an early release that covered 500 to 650 HLA-typed donors. Using immunosequencing, the study profiled T cell repertoires from about 620 subjects and related those repertoires to cytomegalovirus serostatus. Class I and class II HLA loci were covered by the typing at four-digit resolution. Along with the approximately 700-subject first cohort, a separate validation cohort of approximately 110 different subjects was used. The full study reports these points: Several of the top co-occurrence clusters appeared to be linked to parvovirus B19, influenza, CMV and Epstein-Barr virus, according to a later analysis. A further reported finding was that TCR beta sequences accurately predicted the HLA-A and HLA-B alleles for most subjects in the first cohort. Specific HLA alleles were associated with some 15,000 TCR beta sequences at a false discovery rate of 0.05 in a later analysis. A later genetic analysis reported fewer N-insertions in productive TCRs among donors in an Asian-associated ancestry cluster than the approximately 700-donor mean. Sequencing depth was assumed to be roughly uniform across donors in the presence/absence analyses, though that assumption may not hold. When HLA alleles, especially DR and DQ, strongly co-occurred, TCR associations were difficult to assign to individual alleles. The study listed over 150 TCR beta chains as associated with cytomegalovirus. According to a later analysis, TCR association rates differed among HLA loci, with DRB1 alleles showing the most associated TCRs and HLA-C alleles showing the fewest. The only immune exposure information available for the cohort was CMV serostatus. The 87-base-pair reads could not distinguish some IMGT-functional V segments, including TRBV6-2 and TRBV6-3, so those segments were excluded. Cytomegalovirus status was reported to be diagnosed by the classifier with high specificity and sensitivity in both the original and validation cohorts. A few of the identified cytomegalovirus-associated TCR beta chains were confirmed in vitro to be specific for cytomegalovirus antigens. HLA typing was unavailable for some donors at each locus, so association tests used only the typed subset. While some public TCRs were present in many individuals, most TCR sequences turned up only very rarely across donors. The sequencing pipeline was judged likely to have produced a cluster of highly shared sequence variants as a technical artifact. A later analysis found that HLA-associated TCR beta chains were more clonally expanded and had lower generation probabilities than equally common non-associated chains. In a later analysis, most CMV-associated TCR beta chains were found to appear HLA-restricted, with HLA associations seemingly driven largely by CMV exposure. Because counts were too low, approximately 15 rarely observed V segments, including chromosome 9 orphons, were excluded from the earlier analysis of fewer than 650 of the donors. The cohort was sequenced for TCR beta chains only, and without alpha or paired-chain data the features that could be detected were limited. Linkage disequilibrium might explain the correlated functional status among segregating V segments, but an unknown experimental factor could not be excluded. In a later genetic analysis, a missense DCLRE1C variant was associated with V-gene and J-gene trimming of TCR beta chains, and the association was replicated in an independent cohort. In an earlier analysis of a few hundred of the donors, most TCR beta V segments were observed in productive rearrangements about 90% or about 30% of the time, broadly matching IMGT annotations. The authors suggested that the approach could potentially be generalized to other disease states and immunological phenotypes.

The source is a man younger than 35 in good health and CMV-seropositive. The rearrangement joined TRBV15 to TRBJ2-3; the central 7 bases match TRBD1. Sequenced: PBMCs. The sequenced DNA: TGTGCCACCGCCAGGGACAGAGTGACAGATACGCAGTATTTT. Its protein reads: CATARDRVTDTQYF.